This TCR beta chain originates from a study of blood T cell repertoires in COVID-19. On the study more broadly: T cells, B-cell-depleted T cells, or PBMCs supplied cDNA or gDNA.

Per the study methods: Cell counts per sample came from amplifying reference gene primers. TCRdb keeps only in-frame clones here, not all; method: immunoSEQ multiplex PCR. The DNA gave D and trimming, while V, J and clone size come from that table. The sample consists of over 80,000 clones, roughly 88% of them appearing once. V was pared by 4 bases and J by 4 bases, with 7 bases between. The CDR3 has 12 amino acids. CDR1 and CDR2 from the germline V gene are MNHEY and SVGEGT. The receptor was isolated from a woman older than 75 with acute or convalescent COVID-19. The chain is built from TRBV6-2 or TRBV6-3 and TRBJ1-2; D uncertain. The sequencing sample was made of peripheral blood. Here the CDR3 reads CASSSSVYGYTF. The DNA of the CDR3 is TGTGCCAGCAGTTCGTCCGTCTATGGCTACACCTTC.